This T cell receptor (beta chain) was sequenced during a study of blood T cell repertoires in COVID-19. There are 14 residues in the CDR3. The ends lost 2 bases at V and 3 bases at J; junction bases unmatched: 4. Germline V CDR1 and CDR2: GTSNPN, SVGIG (reference sequence). Generated by immunoSEQ multiplex PCR, the TCRdb table keeps only in-frame clones and is missing some. The table lists some 220,000 clones, around 81% of them singletons. This receptor was taken from a woman aged 70-85 years with acute or convalescent COVID-19. Sequences were obtained from peripheral blood. V gene TRBV30 combines with J gene TRBJ1-3; 7 bases map to TRBD1. The CDR3 coding sequence is TGTGCCTGGAGTTCGACAGGGTTTGGAAACACCATATATTTT. Protein: CAWSSTGFGNTIYF.